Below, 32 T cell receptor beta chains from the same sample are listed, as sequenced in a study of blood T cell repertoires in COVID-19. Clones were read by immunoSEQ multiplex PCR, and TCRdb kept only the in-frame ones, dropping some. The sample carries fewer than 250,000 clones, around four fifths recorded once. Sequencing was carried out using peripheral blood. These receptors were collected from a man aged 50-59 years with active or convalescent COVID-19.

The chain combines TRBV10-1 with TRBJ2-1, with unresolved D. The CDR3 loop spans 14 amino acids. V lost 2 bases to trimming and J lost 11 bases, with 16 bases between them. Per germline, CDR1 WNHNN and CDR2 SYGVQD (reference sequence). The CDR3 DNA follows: TGCGCCAGCAGTGAGGTCGGCGGAGAGAGGAAGCAGTTCTTC. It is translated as CASSEVGGERKQFF.

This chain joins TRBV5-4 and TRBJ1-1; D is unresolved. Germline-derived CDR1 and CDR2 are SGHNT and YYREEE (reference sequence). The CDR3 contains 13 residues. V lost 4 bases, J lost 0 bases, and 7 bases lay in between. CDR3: CASSRDLNTEAFF. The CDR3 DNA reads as TGTGCCAGCAGCCGGGATTTGAACACTGAAGCTTTCTTT. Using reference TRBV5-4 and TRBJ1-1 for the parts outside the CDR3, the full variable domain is ETGVTQSPTHLIKTRGQQVTLRCSSQSGHNTVSWYQQALGQGPQFIFQYYREEENGRGNFPPRFSGLQFPNYSSELNVNALELDDSALYLCASSRDLNTEAFFGQGTRLTVV.

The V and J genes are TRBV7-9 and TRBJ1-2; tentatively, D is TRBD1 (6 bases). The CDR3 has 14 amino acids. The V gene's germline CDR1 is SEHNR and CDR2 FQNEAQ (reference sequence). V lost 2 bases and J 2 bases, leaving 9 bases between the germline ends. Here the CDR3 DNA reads TGTGCCAGCAGCTTACGGCAGGGGAACTATGGCTACACCTTC. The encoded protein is CASSLRQGNYGYTF.

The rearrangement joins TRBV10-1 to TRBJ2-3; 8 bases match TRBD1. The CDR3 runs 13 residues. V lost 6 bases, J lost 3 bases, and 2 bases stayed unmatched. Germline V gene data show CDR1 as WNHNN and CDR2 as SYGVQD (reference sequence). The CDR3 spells CASRGQGTDTQYF. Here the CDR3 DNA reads TGCGCCAGCAGAGGACAGGGAACAGATACGCAGTATTTT.

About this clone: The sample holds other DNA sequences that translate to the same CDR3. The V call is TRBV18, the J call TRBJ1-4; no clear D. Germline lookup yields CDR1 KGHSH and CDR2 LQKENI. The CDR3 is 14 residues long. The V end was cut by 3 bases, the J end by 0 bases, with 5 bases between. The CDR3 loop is CASSPGATNEKLFF. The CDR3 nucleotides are TGTGCCAGCTCACCGGGCGCAACTAATGAAAAACTGTTTTTT.

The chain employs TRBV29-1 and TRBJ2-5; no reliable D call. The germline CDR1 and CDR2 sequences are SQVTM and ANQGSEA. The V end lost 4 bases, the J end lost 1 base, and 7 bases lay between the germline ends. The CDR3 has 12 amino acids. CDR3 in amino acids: CSVGYSQETQYF. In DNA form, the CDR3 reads TGCAGCGTTGGATACAGCCAAGAGACCCAGTACTTC.

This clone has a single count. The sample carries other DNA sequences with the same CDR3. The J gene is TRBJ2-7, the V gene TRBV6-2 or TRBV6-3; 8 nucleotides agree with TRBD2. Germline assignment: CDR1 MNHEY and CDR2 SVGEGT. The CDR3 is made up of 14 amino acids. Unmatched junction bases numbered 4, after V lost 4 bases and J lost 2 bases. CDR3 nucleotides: TGTGCCAGCAGTTCAGCGGGGGTCCCCTACGAGCAGTACTTC. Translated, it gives CASSSAGVPYEQYF.

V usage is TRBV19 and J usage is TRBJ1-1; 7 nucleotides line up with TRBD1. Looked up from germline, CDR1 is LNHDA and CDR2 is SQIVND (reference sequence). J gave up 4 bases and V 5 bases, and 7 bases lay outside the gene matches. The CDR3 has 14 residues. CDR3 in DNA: TGTGCCAGTAGTTCGGAGGGGGCGGTCACTGAAGCTTTCTTT. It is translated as CASSSEGAVTEAFF.

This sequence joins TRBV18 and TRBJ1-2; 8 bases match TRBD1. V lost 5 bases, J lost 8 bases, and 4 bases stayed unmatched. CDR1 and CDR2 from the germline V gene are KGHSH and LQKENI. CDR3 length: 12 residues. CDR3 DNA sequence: TGTGCCAGCTCATCGACAGGGGACGGCTACACCTTC. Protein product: CASSSTGDGYTF.

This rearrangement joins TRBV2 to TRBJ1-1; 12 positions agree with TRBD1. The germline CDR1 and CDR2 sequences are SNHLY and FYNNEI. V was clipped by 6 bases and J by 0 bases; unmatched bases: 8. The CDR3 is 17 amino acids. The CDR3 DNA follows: TGTGCCAGCAGATTGGGACAGGGGGCGGCCATGAACACTGAAGCTTTCTTT. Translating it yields CASRLGQGAAMNTEAFF.

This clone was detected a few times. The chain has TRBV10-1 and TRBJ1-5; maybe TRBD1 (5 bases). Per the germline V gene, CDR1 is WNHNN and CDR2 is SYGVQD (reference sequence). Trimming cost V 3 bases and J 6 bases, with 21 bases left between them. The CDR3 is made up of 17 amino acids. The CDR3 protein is CASSDHPFTGLGQPQHF. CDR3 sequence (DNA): TGCGCCAGCAGTGACCACCCCTTTACAGGCCTCGGTCAGCCCCAGCATTTT.

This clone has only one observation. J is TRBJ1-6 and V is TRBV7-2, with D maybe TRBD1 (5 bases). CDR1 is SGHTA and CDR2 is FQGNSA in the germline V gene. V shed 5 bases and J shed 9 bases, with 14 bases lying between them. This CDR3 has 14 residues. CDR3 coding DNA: TGTGCCAGCAGCCCAGGACACTTGGGTTCACCCCTCCACTTT. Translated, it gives CASSPGHLGSPLHF.

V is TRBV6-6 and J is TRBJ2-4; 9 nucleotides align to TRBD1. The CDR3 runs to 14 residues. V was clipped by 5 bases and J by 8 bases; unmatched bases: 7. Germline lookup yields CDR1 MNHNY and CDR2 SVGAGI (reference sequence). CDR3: CASSQPDRGHIQYF. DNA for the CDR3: TGTGCCAGCAGTCAGCCGGACAGGGGACACATTCAGTACTTC.

In DNA form, the CDR3 reads TGTGCCTGGAGTCCGACAGGGGGCGGTCAGCCCCAGCATTTT. Translation: CAWSPTGGGQPQHF. This chain uses TRBV30 with TRBJ1-5; 10 bases fit TRBD1. CDR1 and CDR2 from the germline V gene are GTSNPN and SVGIG (reference sequence). The trim removed 2 bases at V and 6 bases at J, leaving 4 bases unmatched. There are 14 residues in the CDR3.

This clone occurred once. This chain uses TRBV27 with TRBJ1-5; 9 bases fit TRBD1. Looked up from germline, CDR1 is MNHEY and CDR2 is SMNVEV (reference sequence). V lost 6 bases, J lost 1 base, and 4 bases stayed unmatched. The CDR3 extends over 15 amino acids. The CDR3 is CASRPGQGSNQPQHF. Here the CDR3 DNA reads TGTGCCAGCAGACCAGGACAGGGGAGCAATCAGCCCCAGCATTTT.

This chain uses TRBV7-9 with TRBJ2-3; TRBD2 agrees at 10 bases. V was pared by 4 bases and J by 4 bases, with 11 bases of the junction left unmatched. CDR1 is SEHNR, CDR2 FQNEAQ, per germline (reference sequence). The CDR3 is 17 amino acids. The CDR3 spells CASSSTEGLANADTQYF. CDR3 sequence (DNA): TGTGCCAGCAGCTCTACCGAGGGACTAGCGAACGCAGATACGCAGTATTTT.

CDR3 loop: CASSRWTSGGILYGEQFF. CDR3 DNA sequence: TGTGCCAGCAGCAGATGGACTAGCGGGGGGATCCTCTACGGTGAGCAGTTCTTC. V and J are TRBV7-2 and TRBJ2-1; TRBD2 aligns across 14 bases. Trimming at V came to 5 bases and at J to 9 bases, leaving 15 bases not matched to a gene. Germline assignment: CDR1 SGHTA and CDR2 FQGNSA. The CDR3 contains 18 residues.

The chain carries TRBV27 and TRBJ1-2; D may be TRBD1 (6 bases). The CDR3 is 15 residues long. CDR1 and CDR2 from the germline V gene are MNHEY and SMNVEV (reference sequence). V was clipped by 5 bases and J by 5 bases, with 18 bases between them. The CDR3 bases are TGTGCCAGCAGTCCCGCAGCGGGGGGCCATTATGGCTACACCTTC. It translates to CASSPAAGGHYGYTF.

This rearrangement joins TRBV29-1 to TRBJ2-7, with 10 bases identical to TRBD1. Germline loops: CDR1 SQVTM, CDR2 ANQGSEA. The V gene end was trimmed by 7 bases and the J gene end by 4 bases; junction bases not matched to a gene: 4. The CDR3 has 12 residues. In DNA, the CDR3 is TGCAGCGCCGGGACAGGGGTTTACGAGCAGTACTTC. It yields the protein CSAGTGVYEQYF.

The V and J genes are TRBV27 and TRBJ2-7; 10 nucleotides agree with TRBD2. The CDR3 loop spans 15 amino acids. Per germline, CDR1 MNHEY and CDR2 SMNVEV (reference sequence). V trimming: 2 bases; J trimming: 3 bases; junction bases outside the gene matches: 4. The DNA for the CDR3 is TGTGCCAGCAGTTTAGAACTAGCGGGGAACTACGAGCAGTACTTC. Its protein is CASSLELAGNYEQYF.

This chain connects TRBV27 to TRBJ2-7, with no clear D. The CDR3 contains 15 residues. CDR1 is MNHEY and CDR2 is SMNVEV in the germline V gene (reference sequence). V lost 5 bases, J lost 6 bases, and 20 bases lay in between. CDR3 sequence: CASSPSPPGDPEQYF. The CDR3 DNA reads TGTGCCAGCAGTCCATCCCCCCCAGGCGACCCCGAGCAGTACTTC.

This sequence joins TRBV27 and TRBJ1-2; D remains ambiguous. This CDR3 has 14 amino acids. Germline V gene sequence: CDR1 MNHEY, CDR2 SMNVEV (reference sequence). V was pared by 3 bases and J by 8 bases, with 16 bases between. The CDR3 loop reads CASSFARGGRGYTF. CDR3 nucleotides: TGTGCCAGCAGTTTTGCACGGGGAGGACGGGGCTACACCTTC.

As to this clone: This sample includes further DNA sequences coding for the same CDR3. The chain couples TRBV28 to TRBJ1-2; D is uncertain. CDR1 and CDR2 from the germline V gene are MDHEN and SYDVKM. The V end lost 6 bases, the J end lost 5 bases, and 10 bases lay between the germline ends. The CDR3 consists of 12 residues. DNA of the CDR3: TGTGCCAGCAGCCGCGGGTCTTATGGCTACACCTTC. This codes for CASSRGSYGYTF.

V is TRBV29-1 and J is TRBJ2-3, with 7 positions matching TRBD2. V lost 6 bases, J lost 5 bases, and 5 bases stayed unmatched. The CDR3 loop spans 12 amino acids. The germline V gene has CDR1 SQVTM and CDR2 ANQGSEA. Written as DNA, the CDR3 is TGCAGCGTGTCGGGACTATTAGATACGCAGTATTTT. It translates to CSVSGLLDTQYF.

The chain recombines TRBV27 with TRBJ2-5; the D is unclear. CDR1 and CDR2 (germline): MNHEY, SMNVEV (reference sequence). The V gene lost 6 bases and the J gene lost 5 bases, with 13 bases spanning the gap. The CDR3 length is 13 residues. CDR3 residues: CASSRSPRETQYF. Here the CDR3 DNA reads TGTGCCAGCAGCAGGTCGCCCCGGGAGACCCAGTACTTC.

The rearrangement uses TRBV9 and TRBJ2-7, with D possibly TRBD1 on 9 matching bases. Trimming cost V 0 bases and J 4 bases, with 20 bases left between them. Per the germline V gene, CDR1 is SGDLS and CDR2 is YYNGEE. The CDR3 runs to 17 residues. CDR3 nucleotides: TGTGCCAGCAGCGTAGCGGGGGGGGGACAGGGCCCTTACGAGCAGTACTTC. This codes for CASSVAGGGQGPYEQYF.

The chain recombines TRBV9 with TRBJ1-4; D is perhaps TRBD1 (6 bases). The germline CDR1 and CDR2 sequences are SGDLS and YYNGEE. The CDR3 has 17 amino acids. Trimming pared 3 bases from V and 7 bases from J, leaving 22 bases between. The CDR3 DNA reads TGTGCCAGCAGCGCCAGTTGCCTGACAGGTTTTTGTGAAAAACTGTTTTTT. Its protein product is CASSASCLTGFCEKLFF.

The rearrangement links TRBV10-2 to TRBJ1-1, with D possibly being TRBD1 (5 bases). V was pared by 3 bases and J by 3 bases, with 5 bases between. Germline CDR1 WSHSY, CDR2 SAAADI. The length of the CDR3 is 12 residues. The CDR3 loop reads CASSEGDTEAFF. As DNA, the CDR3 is TGCGCCAGCAGTGAAGGGGACACTGAAGCTTTCTTT.

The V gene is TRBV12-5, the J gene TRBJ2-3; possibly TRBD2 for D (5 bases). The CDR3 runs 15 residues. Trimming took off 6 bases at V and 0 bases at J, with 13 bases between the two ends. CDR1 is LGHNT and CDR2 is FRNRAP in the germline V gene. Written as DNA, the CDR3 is TGTGCTAGTGGGGCGGAGCGGACTAGCACAGATACGCAGTATTTT. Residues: CASGAERTSTDTQYF.

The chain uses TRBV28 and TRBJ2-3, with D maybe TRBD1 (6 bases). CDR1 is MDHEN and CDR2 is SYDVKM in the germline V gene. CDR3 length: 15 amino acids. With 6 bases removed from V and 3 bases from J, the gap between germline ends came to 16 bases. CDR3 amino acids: CASRKTGLTTDTQYF. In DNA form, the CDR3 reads TGTGCCAGCAGGAAGACAGGCTTAACGACAGATACGCAGTATTTT. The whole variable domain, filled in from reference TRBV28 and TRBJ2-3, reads DVKVTQSSRYLVKRTGEKVFLECVQDMDHENMFWYRQDPGLGLRLIYFSYDVKMKEKGDIPEGYSVSREKKERFSLILESASTNQTSMYLCASRKTGLTTDTQYFGPGTRLTVL.

The CDR3 DNA reads TGTGCCAGCGGCCGAGACAGCTCCTACGAGCAGTACTTC. It is translated as CASGRDSSYEQYF. This sequence joins TRBV27 and TRBJ2-7, with D possibly TRBD1 on 5 matching bases. V was clipped by 8 bases and J by 0 bases, with 11 bases between them. CDR1 is MNHEY, CDR2 SMNVEV, per germline (reference sequence). The CDR3 is 13 residues long.

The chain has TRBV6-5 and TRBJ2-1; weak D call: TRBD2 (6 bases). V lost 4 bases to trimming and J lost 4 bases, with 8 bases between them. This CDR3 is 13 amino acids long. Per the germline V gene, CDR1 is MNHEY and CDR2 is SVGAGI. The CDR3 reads CASSWDFYNEQFF. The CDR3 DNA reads TGTGCCAGCAGTTGGGACTTTTACAATGAGCAGTTCTTC.